This T cell receptor beta chain is drawn from a study of immune heterogeneity within non-small cell lung tumors. This clonotype is medium-sized by share. Per germline, CDR1 DFQATT and CDR2 SNEGSKA (reference sequence). Losses at the gene ends were 2 bases for V and 0 bases for J; bases not matched to a gene: 7. CDR3 length equals 16 residues. TCR beta CDR3 was amplified by multiplex PCR, first round around 10 cycles, 32 V and 13 J primers. TCRdb called the multiplex PCR reads again in MiXCR, with one record for every CDR3 protein. The data hold 9,500 to 10,000 distinct CDR3 sequences, with approximately 34% observed a single time. The template consisted of bulk tumor genomic DNA, with 600 ng used per sample. Multiple widely separated biopsies were taken from each primary tumor at surgery. Patients had untreated, newly diagnosed non-small cell lung cancer and underwent curative surgery.

The sample taken for sequencing was lung tumor tissue. This receptor was taken from a man aged 55 to 70 with non-small cell lung cancer. V and J are TRBV20-1 and TRBJ2-4; TRBD1 aligns across 7 bases. This chain's CDR3 is CSARLSGGEAKNIQYF. The CDR3 DNA sequence: TGCAGTGCTAGATTGTCAGGGGGAGAAGCCAAAAACATTCAGTACTTC.